The T cell receptor (beta chain) described here comes from a study of cytomegalovirus exposure and HLA in healthy donors. General study findings and limits: In vitro assays verified that a few CMV-associated chains recognized CMV antigens specifically. A later analysis reportedly found fewer N-insertions in an Asian-associated ancestry cluster than the roughly 670-donor mean. Investigators reported some 150 TCR beta chains as tied to cytomegalovirus.

With 3 bases clipped from V and 8 bases from J, the junction kept 5 bases outside the gene matches. Germline V gene sequence: CDR1 KGHSH, CDR2 LQKENI. This CDR3 contains 15 residues. The primer mix had 60 Vbeta and 13 Jbeta primers. The assay was immunoSEQ multiplex PCR, and TCRdb's table has in-frame clones only and misses some. The data hold around 150,000 clones, with around 60% observed a single time. This clone was picked up a small number of times. Its target is unknown. The study sampled nominally healthy donors, though unrecorded immune exposures were likely. This chain connects TRBV18 to TRBJ2-1, with 12 bases fitting TRBD2. The sequence came from a woman aged 55-70 years in good health and CMV-seropositive. Sample: PBMCs. This chain's CDR3 is CASSPPSGRGYEQFF. The CDR3 DNA follows: TGTGCCAGCTCACCTCCTAGCGGGAGGGGGTATGAGCAGTTCTTC.